These 27 T cell receptor beta chains were all obtained from the same sample, sequenced in a study of siplizumab effects on memory and regulatory T cells. The table came from immunoSEQ multiplex PCR; TCRdb's copy has only in-frame clones and leaves some out. The profile shows about 100,000 clones, 94% of them singletons. Sequencing was done on a sample of Tregs sorted from blood. The source is a human donor in good health.

This clone was counted once. The chain combines TRBV6-4 with TRBJ1-2, with D perhaps matching TRBD1 (6 bases). V shed 2 bases and J shed 7 bases, with 8 bases lying between them. Germline V gives CDR1 MRHNA, CDR2 SNTAGT. There are 12 residues in the CDR3. As DNA, the CDR3 is TGTGCCAGCAGTGACCGCAGGGGTGGCTACACCTTC. The encoded protein is CASSDRRGGYTF.

V usage is TRBV7-9 and J usage is TRBJ2-2; no reliable D call. V was clipped by 5 bases and J by 6 bases, with 19 bases between them. The CDR3 contains 16 residues. Germline CDR1 SEHNR, CDR2 FQNEAQ (reference sequence). CDR3 sequence (DNA): TGTGCCAGCAGCCTCCTAGGACCTCTTGGACCCGGGGAGCTGTTTTTT. It encodes CASSLLGPLGPGELFF.

The CDR3 here is CASRESWSNEKLFF. CDR3 in DNA: TGTGCCAGCAGGGAGAGTTGGTCGAATGAAAAACTGTTTTTT. The chain has TRBV2 and TRBJ1-4; D gene unclear. This CDR3 is built from 14 residues. The germline V gene encodes CDR1 SNHLY and CDR2 FYNNEI. Trimming removed 6 bases from V and 5 bases from J, with 13 bases in between.

The V gene is TRBV19, the J gene TRBJ2-1; D is perhaps TRBD1 (6 bases). This CDR3 is built from 16 residues. V dropped 3 bases and J dropped 3 bases, with 15 bases sitting between them. Germline lookup yields CDR1 LNHDA and CDR2 SQIVND (reference sequence). The CDR3 DNA reads TGTGCCAGTAGTATTTTTTTAGGGGGTGGCTACAATGAGCAGTTCTTC. It translates to CASSIFLGGGYNEQFF. The full variable domain, in which reference TRBV19 and TRBJ2-1 provide the parts outside the CDR3, is DGGITQSPKYLFRKEGQNVTLSCEQNLNHDAMYWYRQDPGQGLRLIYYSQIVNDFQKGDIAEGYSVSREKKESFPLTVTSAQKNPTAFYLCASSIFLGGGYNEQFFGPGTRLTVL.

The gene calls are TRBV25-1 and TRBJ1-6; no reliable D call. The CDR3 loop spans 12 amino acids. V lost 6 bases to trimming and J lost 8 bases, with 8 bases between them. Germline CDR1 and CDR2: MGHDK and SYGVNS. CDR3 bases: TGTGCCAGCAGAAGAGAGTATTCACCCCTCCACTTT. It specifies CASRREYSPLHF.

The chain recombines TRBV11-2 with TRBJ1-4; no firm D call. The germline V and J ends were trimmed by 1 base and 7 bases, with 13 bases remaining between them. The CDR3 runs 15 residues. The germline gives CDR1 SGHAT, CDR2 FQNNGV. CDR3 nucleotide sequence: TGTGCCAGCAGCTTAGGCGACCGTCACTTTGAAAAACTGTTTTTT. Amino acids: CASSLGDRHFEKLFF.

V and J are TRBV7-9 and TRBJ2-7; D might be TRBD1 or TRBD2, each matching 5 bases. CDR3 length: 16 amino acids. Between the trimmed V and J ends, which lost 4 bases and 1 base, there was a span of 17 bases. Germline lookup yields CDR1 SEHNR and CDR2 FQNEAQ (reference sequence). Written as DNA, the CDR3 is TGTGCCAGCAGCTATCTCCGGGACGCAGCTTCCTACGAGCAGTACTTC. Its protein is CASSYLRDAASYEQYF.

The J gene is TRBJ1-2, the V gene TRBV19; D unclear. This CDR3 is 14 amino acids long. Looked up from germline, CDR1 is LNHDA and CDR2 is SQIVND (reference sequence). V lost 3 bases, J lost 2 bases, and 10 bases lay in between. This chain's CDR3 is CASSITSVNYGYTF. CDR3 DNA sequence: TGTGCCAGTAGTATTACGTCGGTAAACTATGGCTACACCTTC.

V is TRBV5-1 and J is TRBJ2-1; 7 bases map to TRBD2. The CDR3 has 14 residues. Germline V gene data show CDR1 as SGHRS and CDR2 as YFSETQ. The J segment lost 4 bases and the V segment lost 2 bases, leaving 3 bases of the junction unmatched. The CDR3 loop is CASSFSRGYNEQFF. For the CDR3, the DNA is TGCGCCAGCAGCTTTTCGCGGGGGTACAATGAGCAGTTCTTC.

The chain carries TRBV27 and TRBJ2-1, with a possible D match to TRBD2 (6 bases). V dropped 1 base and J dropped 6 bases, with 16 bases sitting between them. The CDR3 sequence is 16 residues long. Germline V gives CDR1 MNHEY, CDR2 SMNVEV (reference sequence). Written as DNA, the CDR3 is TGTGCCAGCAGTTTATGGGGGGTATCGGGTCCCAATGAGCAGTTCTTC. It translates to CASSLWGVSGPNEQFF.

This sequence joins TRBV5-4 and TRBJ2-4; 7 positions match TRBD2. J was trimmed by 16 bases and V by 0 bases; bases with no gene match: 10. The CDR3 runs to 13 residues. Per germline, CDR1 SGHNT and CDR2 YYREEE (reference sequence). The CDR3 protein is CASSLGRGLRAYF. CDR3 sequence (DNA): TGTGCCAGCAGCTTGGGTCGGGGACTAAGGGCCTACTTC.

This clone showed up just once. The chain has TRBV18 and TRBJ1-4; 9 bases fit TRBD1. Losses at the gene ends were 0 bases for V and 8 bases for J; bases not matched to a gene: 4. CDR1 is KGHSH and CDR2 is LQKENI in the germline V gene. There are 15 residues in the CDR3. CDR3 DNA: TGTGCCAGCTCACCACCAGGGACAGGGAGGGAAAAACTGTTTTTT. Protein sequence: CASSPPGTGREKLFF.

The rearrangement uses TRBV7-2 and TRBJ2-1; no clear D gene. Trimming removed 5 bases from V and 7 bases from J, with 9 bases in between. Germline CDR1 is SGHTA and CDR2 is FQGNSA. This CDR3 has 12 residues. The CDR3, as DNA: TGTGCCAGCAGCGCCGAGTATAATGAGCAGTTCTTC. Translating it yields CASSAEYNEQFF.

V gene TRBV6-1 combines with J gene TRBJ2-7, with TRBD1 identical over 8 bases. V dropped 7 bases and J dropped 6; count of bases not matched to a gene: 8. There are 13 residues in the CDR3. CDR1 is MNHNS and CDR2 is SASEGT in the germline V gene. The CDR3 sequence: CASTVDRVSEQYF. CDR3 sequence (DNA): TGTGCCAGCACCGTGGACAGGGTGAGCGAGCAGTACTTC.

The rearrangement uses TRBV29-1 and TRBJ2-5; TRBD1 aligns across 8 bases. The DNA matches TRBJ2-7 better at its end, which makes the J call doubtful. Per the germline V gene, CDR1 is SQVTM and CDR2 is ANQGSEA. The CDR3 runs to 14 residues. The CDR3 loop reads CSVEDRTGRYEQYF. CDR3 nucleotides: TGCAGCGTTGAAGATCGGACAGGGAGGTACGAGCAGTACTTC.

The CDR3 DNA reads as TGTGCTAGTGGACGAGGAACAGGGACCCAGTACTTC. This codes for CASGRGTGTQYF. This sequence joins TRBV12-5 and TRBJ2-5, with D tentatively TRBD1 (5 bases). From germline, CDR1 is LGHNT and CDR2 FRNRAP. With 6 bases removed from V and 7 bases from J, the gap between germline ends came to 12 bases. This CDR3 spans 12 amino acids.

CDR3 sequence (DNA): TGTGCCAGTAGTAGAGGGACAGGGTGGGACTACGAGCAGTACTTC. Amino acids: CASSRGTGWDYEQYF. This chain joins TRBV19 and TRBJ2-7; TRBD1 agrees at 9 bases. The trim removed 4 bases at V and 3 bases at J, leaving 7 bases unmatched. Germline CDR1 reads LNHDA; CDR2 reads SQIVND (reference sequence). This CDR3 region has 15 residues. Combining the CDR3 with reference TRBV19 and TRBJ2-7 gives the whole variable domain DGGITQSPKYLFRKEGQNVTLSCEQNLNHDAMYWYRQDPGQGLRLIYYSQIVNDFQKGDIAEGYSVSREKKESFPLTVTSAQKNPTAFYLCASSRGTGWDYEQYFGPGTRLTVT.

The V gene is TRBV5-1, the J gene TRBJ2-7; D uncertain. CDR1 is SGHRS and CDR2 is YFSETQ in the germline V gene. The V and J ends lost 0 bases and 9 bases respectively, with 16 bases between them. There are 14 residues in the CDR3. CDR3 in DNA: TGCGCCAGCAGCTTGGAATACAGTACCTCGGGGCAGTACTTC. The encoded protein is CASSLEYSTSGQYF.

The rearrangement joins TRBV10-1 to TRBJ2-3; 9 nucleotides align to TRBD2. Germline CDR1 reads WNHNN; CDR2 reads SYGVQD (reference sequence). CDR3 length: 15 residues. The V gene end was trimmed by 7 bases and the J gene end by 5 bases; junction bases not matched to a gene: 10. The CDR3 DNA reads TGCGCCAGCATGGGGGGACTAGCCGTGGGAGATACGCAGTATTTT. This sequence encodes CASMGGLAVGDTQYF.

The rearrangement links TRBV15 to TRBJ2-5; D is ambiguous. The germline CDR1 and CDR2 sequences are LNHNV and YYDKDF (reference sequence). Trimming left V 1 base short and J 5 bases short, with 14 bases between. The CDR3 contains 15 residues. CDR3 amino acids: CATSRVGRSVETQYF. CDR3 nucleotide sequence: TGTGCCACCAGCAGAGTGGGCAGATCCGTCGAGACCCAGTACTTC.

This clone was found once. For the CDR3, the DNA is TGTGCCAGCAGCTTCCCACGCTCCTGGCCCTACAATGAGCAGTTCTTC. It encodes CASSFPRSWPYNEQFF. The J gene is TRBJ2-1, the V gene TRBV5-6; D unclear. V lost 2 bases and J lost 2, with 14 bases in between. The CDR3 length is 16 residues. The germline V gene has CDR1 SGHDT and CDR2 YYEEEE.

V and J are TRBV6-1 and TRBJ1-5; D perhaps matches TRBD1 (5 bases). V was shortened by 4 bases and J by 9 bases, with 13 bases between the two germline ends. Per the germline V gene, CDR1 is MNHNS and CDR2 is SASEGT. The CDR3 extends over 13 amino acids. The CDR3 bases are TGTGCCAGCAGTGGGGACGGGGCGCGGCCCCAGCATTTT. It codes for CASSGDGARPQHF.

This rearrangement joins TRBV6-5 to TRBJ1-5, with 9 bases matching TRBD1. The V segment lost 7 bases and the J segment 6 bases; nucleotides outside the gene matches: 7. The CDR3 extends over 14 amino acids. Germline V gene lookup returns CDR1 MNHEY and CDR2 SVGAGI. CDR3: CASKGQGLSQPQHF. DNA for the CDR3: TGTGCCAGCAAGGGACAGGGACTGAGTCAGCCCCAGCATTTT.

This clone has a handful of counts. J is TRBJ1-5 and V is TRBV18, with a tentative D call TRBD1 (5 bases). V dropped 2 bases and J dropped 4 bases, with 9 bases sitting between them. The CDR3 length is 14 residues. Germline V CDR1 and CDR2: KGHSH, LQKENI. CDR3 nucleotide sequence: TGTGCCAGCTCACCAGGGGGTCCGAATCAGCCCCAGCATTTT. Translating gives CASSPGGPNQPQHF.

The genes are TRBV6-6 and TRBJ2-2; 14 bases align to TRBD2. The germline CDR1 and CDR2 sequences are MNHNY and SVGAGI (reference sequence). J was trimmed by 6 bases and V by 5 bases; bases with no gene match: 2. The CDR3 has 15 residues. The CDR3 coding sequence is TGTGCCAGCAGTCGACTAGCGGGAGGGGCCGGGGAGCTGTTTTTT. Its translation: CASSRLAGGAGELFF.

The chain combines TRBV18 with TRBJ1-2; possibly TRBD1 for D (5 bases). The CDR3 runs to 13 residues. Germline assignment: CDR1 KGHSH and CDR2 LQKENI. V lost 2 bases and J 4 bases, leaving 8 bases between the germline ends. The CDR3 region has the DNA TGTGCCAGCTCACCAAAGACAGCCTATGGCTACACCTTC. Translation: CASSPKTAYGYTF.

The V call is TRBV19, the J call TRBJ1-5; weak D call: TRBD1 (6 bases). This CDR3 has 15 amino acids. V lost 10 bases to trimming and J lost 4 bases, with 20 bases between them. In germline, CDR1 is LNHDA, CDR2 SQIVND (reference sequence). CDR3 nucleotide sequence: TGTGCCACCCGAGGGGGGGGGCAGGGAAATCAGCCCCAGCATTTT. It encodes CATRGGGQGNQPQHF.